A single sample is the source of the 20 T cell receptor beta chains below, sequenced in a study of T-cell memory formation after mild COVID-19. TCRdb fed the 5' RACE reads into MiXCR, producing one record per CDR3 protein. The table records some 290,000 distinct CDR3 sequences, 15% to 20% of them present only once. Material for sequencing was PBMCs or a T cell subset sorted from them (not recorded which). The receptors stem from a man younger than 30 who had mild COVID-19 (a few samples of this study predate the infection). Cell type and time point are not known.

The chain combines TRBV7-3 with TRBJ1-5, with TRBD1 matching 7 bases. With V trimmed by 5 bases and J by 5 bases, 12 bases remained unmatched. CDR1 is SGHTA and CDR2 is FQGTGA in the germline V gene. This CDR3 has 16 residues. Here the CDR3 DNA reads TGTGCCAGCAGCCCGAAGGGGGCAGGGTGTTATCAGCCCCAGCATTTT. The encoded protein is CASSPKGAGCYQPQHF.

The gene calls are TRBV2 and TRBJ2-3; D remains ambiguous. This CDR3 region has 13 residues. The V gene lost 7 bases and the J gene lost 5 bases, with 13 bases spanning the gap. CDR1 is SNHLY and CDR2 is FYNNEI in the germline V gene. The CDR3 nucleotides read TGTGCCAGCAACCCACTCCGCGGAGATACGCAGTATTTT. It specifies CASNPLRGDTQYF.

This clonotype was counted only a few times. J is TRBJ2-5 and V is TRBV6-5; D possibly corresponds to TRBD2 (6 bases). Germline CDR1 and CDR2: MNHEY and SVGAGI. The CDR3 totals 13 residues. The V end was cut by 5 bases, the J end by 3 bases, with 10 bases between. The CDR3 DNA reads TGTGCCAGCAGTACTCGACTAGAAGAGACCCAGTACTTC. It codes for CASSTRLEETQYF.

This clonotype turned up a few times. The V and J genes are TRBV6-2 or TRBV6-3 and TRBJ1-6, with 8 bases identical to TRBD1. V was pared by 6 bases and J by 10 bases, with 8 bases of the junction left unmatched. Germline CDR1 reads MNHEY; CDR2 reads SVGEGT. The CDR3 contains 14 residues. In DNA, the CDR3 is TGTGCCAGCAGATCTCAGGGGGCTAGCTCACCCCTCCACTTT. Amino acid sequence: CASRSQGASSPLHF.

The chain is built from TRBV3-1 and TRBJ2-2; D gene uncertain. V was cut by 8 bases and J by 8 bases, with 9 bases left in between. Germline CDR1 LGHDT, CDR2 YNNKEL (reference sequence). The CDR3 has 11 residues. The CDR3 loop reads CASWSIGELFF. The CDR3 DNA follows: TGTGCCAGCTGGTCGATAGGGGAGCTGTTTTTT. The whole variable domain, filled in from reference TRBV3-1 and TRBJ2-2, reads DTAVSQTPKYLVTQMGNDKSIKCEQNLGHDTMYWYKQDSKKFLKIMFSYNNKELIINETVPNRFSPKSPDKAHLNLHINSLELGDSAVYFCASWSIGELFFGEGSRLTVL.

This clonotype was counted a few times. The V call is TRBV2, the J call TRBJ2-7; D is perhaps TRBD1 or TRBD2 (7 bases each). Germline values: CDR1 SNHLY, CDR2 FYNNEI. V lost 2 bases and J lost 5, with 16 bases in between. The CDR3 is 15 residues long. CDR3 loop: CASSEWGQGGDEQYF. CDR3 DNA sequence: TGTGCCAGCAGTGAATGGGGCCAGGGGGGGGACGAGCAGTACTTC.

This clonotype was seen only a few times. The chain recombines TRBV20-1 with TRBJ1-6; D ambiguous. The germline V and J ends were trimmed by 4 bases and 9 bases, with 10 bases remaining between them. The CDR3 loop spans 12 amino acids. Germline values: CDR1 DFQATT, CDR2 SNEGSKA (reference sequence). CDR3 bases: TGCAGTGCTACCCGGACCGGTTCACCCCTCCACTTT. It translates to CSATRTGSPLHF.

The rearrangement links TRBV12-3 or TRBV12-4 to TRBJ2-1; 15 positions agree with TRBD2. V shed 5 bases, J shed 3 bases, and the junction held 8 bases outside the gene matches. The CDR3 runs to 18 residues. CDR3 DNA: TGTGCCAGCAGTCCCCCGGGACTAGCGGGGGGCAACTACAATGAGCAGTTCTTC. Residues: CASSPPGLAGGNYNEQFF.

In DNA form, the CDR3 reads TGTGCCAGCAGCGACGACTTGGGGACAGTCCGCGGCGGGGAGCTGTTTTTT. Amino acid sequence: CASSDDLGTVRGGELFF. This chain links TRBV11-3 with TRBJ2-2; 7 bases line up with TRBD1. The V and J ends lost 5 bases and 7 bases, in that order; junction bases with no gene match: 16. Germline CDR1 is SGHNT and CDR2 is YENEEA. The CDR3 sequence is 17 residues long.

This clonotype was counted a few times. The chain combines TRBV6-5 with TRBJ1-2; 7 bases agree with TRBD1. Germline CDR1 reads MNHEY; CDR2 reads SVGAGI. This CDR3 has 14 residues. J lost 3 bases, V lost 7 bases, and 8 bases had no gene match. This CDR3 is CASTATGAYYGYTF. CDR3 bases: TGTGCCAGCACCGCCACAGGGGCTTACTATGGCTACACCTTC.

The rearrangement uses TRBV5-4 and TRBJ1-2, with D unclear. Between the trimmed V and J ends, which lost 4 bases and 7 bases, there was a span of 14 bases. The CDR3 length is 13 residues. The germline V gene has CDR1 SGHNT and CDR2 YYREEE (reference sequence). DNA for the CDR3: TGTGCCAGCAGCCTGCGGGGAGACCTTGGCTACACCTTC. It yields the protein CASSLRGDLGYTF.

The V and J genes are TRBV9 and TRBJ2-5; D may be TRBD1 (5 bases). There are 15 residues in the CDR3. Germline loops: CDR1 SGDLS, CDR2 YYNGEE. The germline V and J ends were trimmed by 0 bases and 4 bases, with 13 bases remaining between them. CDR3 region: CASSVGAGRPETQYF. The CDR3 DNA is TGTGCCAGCAGCGTAGGGGCAGGGCGACCAGAGACCCAGTACTTC.

This clonotype was recorded many times. The chain has TRBV29-1 and TRBJ2-1; D is perhaps TRBD1 or TRBD2 (5 bases each). CDR1 is SQVTM and CDR2 is ANQGSEA in the germline V gene. Trimming took 6 bases from V and 6 from J, leaving 15 bases between them. The CDR3 consists of 13 residues. The CDR3 bases are TGCAGCGTGGGGACCGGAGAAGGCAATGAGCAGTTCTTC. Protein product: CSVGTGEGNEQFF.

This clonotype came up many times. The rearrangement joins TRBV5-1 to TRBJ1-2; D is possibly TRBD1 (5 bases). The germline V gene has CDR1 SGHRS and CDR2 YFSETQ. Trimming took off 0 bases at V and 8 bases at J, with 14 bases between the two ends. The length of the CDR3 is 14 residues. The CDR3: CASSLGTPEGGYTF. The CDR3 nucleotides are TGCGCCAGCAGCTTGGGGACCCCCGAGGGGGGCTACACCTTC.

This clonotype was detected only a few times. The CDR3 loop is CASSFKGYTDTQYF. In nucleotides, the CDR3 is TGTGCCAGCAGCTTTAAGGGCTACACAGATACGCAGTATTTT. This chain connects TRBV7-2 to TRBJ2-3; D call uncertain. Germline CDR1 is SGHTA and CDR2 is FQGNSA. Trimming took off 3 bases at V and 2 bases at J, with 9 bases between the two ends. The CDR3 consists of 14 residues.

This clonotype was observed at least ten times. The chain employs TRBV5-4 and TRBJ2-3; 14 nucleotides agree with TRBD2. Trimming removed 4 bases from V and 7 bases from J; junction bases left unmatched: 5. CDR1 is SGHNT and CDR2 is YYREEE in the germline V gene (reference sequence). The CDR3 has 15 amino acids. CDR3 in amino acids: CASSAGTSGGNTQYF. The CDR3 bases are TGTGCCAGCAGCGCCGGGACTAGCGGGGGTAATACGCAGTATTTT.

The sample holds a few counts of this clonotype. V is TRBV6-6 and J is TRBJ2-5; tentatively, D is TRBD1 (5 bases). Trimming took 8 bases from V and 4 from J, leaving 8 bases between them. Germline CDR1 reads MNHNY; CDR2 reads SVGAGI (reference sequence). The CDR3 sequence is 11 residues long. The CDR3 is CASGQGETQYF. CDR3 in DNA: TGTGCCAGCGGCCAGGGAGAGACCCAGTACTTC.

The J gene is TRBJ1-5, the V gene TRBV19, with 7 bases that match TRBD1. Germline-derived CDR1 and CDR2 are LNHDA and SQIVND (reference sequence). Trimming at V came to 9 bases and at J to 6 bases, leaving 8 bases not matched to a gene. CDR3 length: 13 residues. The CDR3: CASTDRVGQPQHF. CDR3 bases: TGTGCCAGCACTGACAGGGTAGGTCAGCCCCAGCATTTT.

V usage is TRBV6-5 and J usage is TRBJ2-7; no clear D gene. The V and J ends lost 0 bases and 3 bases respectively, with 9 bases between them. CDR3 length equals 14 residues. Germline assignment: CDR1 MNHEY and CDR2 SVGAGI. CDR3 in amino acids: CASSYSPAIYEQYF. In DNA form, the CDR3 reads TGTGCCAGCAGTTACTCCCCAGCAATCTACGAGCAGTACTTC.

V and J are TRBV15 and TRBJ2-3; no firm D call. Germline loops: CDR1 LNHNV, CDR2 YYDKDF (reference sequence). This CDR3 has 15 residues. V dropped 1 base and J dropped 0 bases, with 8 bases sitting between them. CDR3 bases: TGTGCCACCAGCAGAGGCCCGAAAAGCACAGATACGCAGTATTTT. This encodes CATSRGPKSTDTQYF.